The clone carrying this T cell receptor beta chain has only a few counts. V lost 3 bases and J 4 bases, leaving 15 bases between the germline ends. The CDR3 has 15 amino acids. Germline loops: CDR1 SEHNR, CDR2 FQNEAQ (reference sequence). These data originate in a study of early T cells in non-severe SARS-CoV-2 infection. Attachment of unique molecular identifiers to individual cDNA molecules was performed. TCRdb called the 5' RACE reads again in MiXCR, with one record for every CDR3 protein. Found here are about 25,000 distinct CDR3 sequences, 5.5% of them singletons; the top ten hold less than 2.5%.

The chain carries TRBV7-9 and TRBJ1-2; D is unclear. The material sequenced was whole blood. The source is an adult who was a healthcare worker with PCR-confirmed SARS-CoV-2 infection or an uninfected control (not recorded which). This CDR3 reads CASSFPGLKGYGYTF. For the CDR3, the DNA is TGTGCCAGCAGCTTCCCAGGACTGAAGGGCTATGGCTACACCTTC.